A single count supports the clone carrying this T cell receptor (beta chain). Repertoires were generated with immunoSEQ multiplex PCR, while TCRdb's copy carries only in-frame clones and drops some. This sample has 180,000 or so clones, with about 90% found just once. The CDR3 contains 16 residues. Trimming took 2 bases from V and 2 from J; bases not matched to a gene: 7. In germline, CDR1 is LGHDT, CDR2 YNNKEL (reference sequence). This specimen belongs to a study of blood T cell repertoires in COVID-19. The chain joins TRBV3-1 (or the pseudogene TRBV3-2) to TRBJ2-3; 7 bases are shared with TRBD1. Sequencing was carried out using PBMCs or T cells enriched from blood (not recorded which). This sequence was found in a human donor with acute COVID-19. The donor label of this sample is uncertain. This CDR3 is CASSQPGTEITDTQYF. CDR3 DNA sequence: TGTGCCAGCAGCCAACCTGGGACAGAAATCACAGATACGCAGTATTTT.